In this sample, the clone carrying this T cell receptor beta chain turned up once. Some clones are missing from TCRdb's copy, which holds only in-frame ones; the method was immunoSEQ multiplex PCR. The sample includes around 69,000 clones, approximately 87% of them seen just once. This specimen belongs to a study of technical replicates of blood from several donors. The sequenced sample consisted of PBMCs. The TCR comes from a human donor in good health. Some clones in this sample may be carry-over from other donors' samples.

CDR3 DNA: TGTGCCAGCAGCCCCCGCTACAATGAGCAGTTCTTC. It codes for CASSPRYNEQFF. The chain recombines TRBV11-2 with TRBJ2-1; the D is unclear. Germline-derived CDR1 and CDR2 are SGHAT and FQNNGV. V was cut by 5 bases and J by 3 bases, with 5 bases left in between. The CDR3 has 12 residues.